This T cell receptor (beta chain) was observed in a study of T cell responses to AZD1222 COVID-19 vaccine. Study outcomes and limitations: It should be noted that donors were predominantly white British and more often female, and clonal diversity was possibly underestimated.

This CDR3 is built from 18 residues. Germline assignment: CDR1 LNHDA and CDR2 SQIVND (reference sequence). Trimming took 7 bases from V and 4 from J; bases not matched to a gene: 11. Points on this clone: As yet, its antigen is unknown.

Data came from immunoSEQ multiplex PCR; TCRdb stores just in-frame clones and leaves some out. Here the sample spans approximately 35,000 clones, approximately 86% being singletons. The rearrangement links TRBV19 to TRBJ2-2, with 14 positions matching TRBD2. The sample was peripheral blood, taken on day 0 of AZD1222 vaccination. The receptor was derived from an adult in good health. The CDR3, as DNA: TGTGCCAGTACCACACAGGGACTAGCGGGAGACTCCACCGGGGAGCTGTTTTTT. This gives the protein CASTTQGLAGDSTGELFF.